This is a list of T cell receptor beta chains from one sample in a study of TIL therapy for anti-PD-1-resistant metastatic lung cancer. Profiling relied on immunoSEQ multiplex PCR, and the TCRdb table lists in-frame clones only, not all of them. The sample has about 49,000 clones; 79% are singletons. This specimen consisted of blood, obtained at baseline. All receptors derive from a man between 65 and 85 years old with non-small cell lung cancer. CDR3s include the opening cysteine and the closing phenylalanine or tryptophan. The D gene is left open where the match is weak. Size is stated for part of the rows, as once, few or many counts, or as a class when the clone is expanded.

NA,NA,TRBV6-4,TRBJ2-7,TGTGCCAGCAGTCGGACAGTTATCCCCTACGAGCAGTACTTC,CASSRTVIPYEQYF
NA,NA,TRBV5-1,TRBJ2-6,TGCGCCAGCAGCTTCGGACAATCTGGGGCCAACGTCCTGACTTTC,CASSFGQSGANVLTF
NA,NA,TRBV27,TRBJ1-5,TGTGCCAGCAGTTTGGCAGCCTTTGATCAGCCCCAGCATTTT,CASSLAAFDQPQHF
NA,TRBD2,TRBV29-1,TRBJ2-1,TGCAGCGTTAGGACTAGCCGTGGCCAATATGAGCAGTTCTTC,CSVRTSRGQYEQFF
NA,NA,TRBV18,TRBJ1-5,TGTGCCAGCTCACCAGAGGACAGTAGCAATCAGCCCCAGCATTTT,CASSPEDSSNQPQHF
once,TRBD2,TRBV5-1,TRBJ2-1,TGCGCCAGCAGCTTGGCCGTGGCTAGCGGAGGTAGTGAGCAGTTCTTC,CASSLAVASGGSEQFF
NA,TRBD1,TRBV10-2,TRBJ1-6,TGCGCCAGCAGACCAGGGACAGGGTGGGCTTCACCCCTCCACTTT,CASRPGTGWASPLHF
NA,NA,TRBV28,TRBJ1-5,TGTGCCAGCATAGGACAGTTCAATCAGCCCCAGCATTTT,CASIGQFNQPQHF
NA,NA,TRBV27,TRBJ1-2,TGTGCCAGCAGTGCGACACCTAACTATGGCTACACCTTC,CASSATPNYGYTF
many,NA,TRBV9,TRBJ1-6,TGTGCCAGCAGCCCTTCGGGGTCCTATAATTCACCCCTCCACTTT,CASSPSGSYNSPLHF
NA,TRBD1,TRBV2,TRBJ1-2,TGTGCCAGCAGCACCGGGACAGGGGCCCTCTATGGCTACACCTTC,CASSTGTGALYGYTF
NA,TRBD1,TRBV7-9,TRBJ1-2,TGTGCCAGCAGCTTAGCTCGGACAGGCCTATACAACTATGGCTACACCTTC,CASSLARTGLYNYGYTF
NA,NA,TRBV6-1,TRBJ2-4,TGTGCCAGCAGTGAATCCCATGGGGTGCGAGACATTCAGTACTTC,CASSESHGVRDIQYF
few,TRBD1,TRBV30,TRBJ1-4,TGTGCCTCTAAGGCCGGGGACAGGGTTTTAAATGAAAAACTGTTTTTT,CASKAGDRVLNEKLFF
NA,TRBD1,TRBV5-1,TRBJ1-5,TGCGCCAGCAGCTTGGCCCCCGACAGGGGGGTCGGGCAGCCCCAGCATTTT,CASSLAPDRGVGQPQHF
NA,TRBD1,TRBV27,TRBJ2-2,TGTGCCAGCAGTCGGGGGACAGGGAACACCGGGGAGCTGTTTTTT,CASSRGTGNTGELFF
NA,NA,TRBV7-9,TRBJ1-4,TGTGCCAGCAGCTTAGCGGGGACTAATGAAAAACTGTTTTTT,CASSLAGTNEKLFF
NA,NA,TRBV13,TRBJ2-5,TGTGCCAGCAGCTACGGCTGGCAGCAAAGGACCCAGTACTTC,CASSYGWQQRTQYF
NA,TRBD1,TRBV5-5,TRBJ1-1,TGTGCCAGCAGCCTAACAGGGGGCTATAGCACTGAAGCTTTCTTT,CASSLTGGYSTEAFF
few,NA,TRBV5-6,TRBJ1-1,TGTGCCAGCAGCTTCCGGGCTCGACAAGCTTTCTTT,CASSFRARQAFF